In this sample, the clone carrying this TCR beta chain turned up a few times. What it binds is not known. Recruitment covered hyperthyroidism patients aged 18 to 65 whose new diagnosis was of under 2 months' duration. V was cut by 3 bases and J by 7 bases, with 13 bases left in between. The CDR3 is made up of 14 amino acids. Per germline, CDR1 SEHNR and CDR2 FQNEAQ (reference sequence). Amplification of TCR beta CDR3 regions used RNA transcripts. HTBI primers were used in a first-round RT-PCR, which preceded a second-round multiplex PCR. One entry per CDR3 protein results from TCRdb running MiXCR on the multiplex PCR reads. The data show a few hundred thousand distinct CDR3 sequences, less than 40% seen once. The entry originates in a study of Graves' ophthalmopathy and Graves' hyperthyroidism. Study at large: Stable hyperthyroid donors showed no ophthalmopathy during 18 months follow-up.

General study findings and limits: Blood was where most expanded thyroid clonotypes above 0.001 frequency also turned up.

The receptor comes from an adult man with Graves' hyperthyroidism. This chain joins TRBV7-9 and TRBJ2-1; D is undetermined. The source material was peripheral blood or thyroid tissue (not recorded which). CDR3 sequence (DNA): TGTGCCAGCAGCTTTGCCGGCATTGCGAATGAGCAGTTCTTC. It encodes CASSFAGIANEQFF.